The rows below give T cell receptor beta chains drawn from one sample of a study of blood T cell repertoires in COVID-19. Profiled with immunoSEQ multiplex PCR; TCRdb holds only in-frame clones, not every one. This repertoire shows around 120,000 clones, around 86% found once; its top ten account for approximately 8.7%. Sequencing used peripheral blood. The origin of the receptors is a man aged 35 to 55 with active or convalescent COVID-19. Each CDR3 is given with its conserved first and last residue. Fields, in order: J gene, V gene, clone size, D gene, CDR3 DNA, CDR3 protein. The D gene is left open where the match is weak. A row's size may be missing; if present it is once, few, many or a size class.

j_call: TRBJ1-3; v_call: TRBV18; clone_size: NA; d_call: TRBD1; cdr3_nt: TGTGCCAGCTCGGAGCAGGGGGCTTCTGGAAACACCATATATTTT; cdr3_aa: CASSEQGASGNTIYF
j_call: TRBJ1-1; v_call: TRBV7-3; clone_size: few; d_call: NA; cdr3_nt: TGTGCCAGCAGCTACCCCGGGAACACTGAAGCTTTCTTT; cdr3_aa: CASSYPGNTEAFF
j_call: TRBJ1-5; v_call: TRBV5-6; clone_size: NA; d_call: TRBD1; cdr3_nt: TGTGCCAGCAGCGGCTCCATTGCTGGACAGGTTTATAGCAATCAGCCCCAGCATTTT; cdr3_aa: CASSGSIAGQVYSNQPQHF
j_call: TRBJ2-5; v_call: TRBV12-3/TRBV12-4; clone_size: NA; d_call: NA; cdr3_nt: TGTGCCAGCAGCCGCGTCCAAGAGACCCAGTACTTC; cdr3_aa: CASSRVQETQYF
j_call: TRBJ1-1; v_call: TRBV5-6; clone_size: NA; d_call: NA; cdr3_nt: TGTGCCAGCAGCTTGGGGGCGGGGTCGGTGAACACTGAAGCTTTCTTT; cdr3_aa: CASSLGAGSVNTEAFF
j_call: TRBJ2-7; v_call: TRBV6-6; clone_size: NA; d_call: TRBD1; cdr3_nt: TGTGCCAGCCGGACAGGGGGCACCGACGAGCAGTACTTC; cdr3_aa: CASRTGGTDEQYF
j_call: TRBJ2-3; v_call: TRBV6-5; clone_size: NA; d_call: TRBD2; cdr3_nt: TGTGCCAGCAGTTACGATACTAGCGGGGGGGCGAATACGCAGTATTTT; cdr3_aa: CASSYDTSGGANTQYF
j_call: TRBJ1-3; v_call: TRBV6-5; clone_size: NA; d_call: NA; cdr3_nt: TGTGCCTCCAGGGCTACGGGCGGAAACACCATATATTTT; cdr3_aa: CASRATGGNTIYF
j_call: TRBJ1-2; v_call: TRBV29-1; clone_size: NA; d_call: TRBD1; cdr3_nt: TGCAGCGTCCCAGGGACAGGGATAGACTATGGCTACACCTTC; cdr3_aa: CSVPGTGIDYGYTF
j_call: TRBJ2-6; v_call: TRBV18; clone_size: NA; d_call: TRBD2; cdr3_nt: TGTGCCAGCTCCCAAATTAGCGGGGGGGCAGCTGGGGCCAACGTCCTGACTTTC; cdr3_aa: CASSQISGGAAGANVLTF
j_call: TRBJ2-5; v_call: TRBV24-1; clone_size: NA; d_call: TRBD1; cdr3_nt: TGTGCCACCAGTGATCCTACAGGGGAACGAGAGACCCAGTACTTC; cdr3_aa: CATSDPTGERETQYF
j_call: TRBJ2-3; v_call: TRBV10-1; clone_size: NA; d_call: NA; cdr3_nt: TGCGCCAGCAGTGAGAATAGAGGTTGGGGCCAGGGTCGCGATACGCAGTATTTT; cdr3_aa: CASSENRGWGQGRDTQYF
j_call: TRBJ2-3; v_call: TRBV11-1; clone_size: few; d_call: TRBD1; cdr3_nt: TGTGCCAGCAGCTTTCAACAGGGGAATACGCAGTATTTT; cdr3_aa: CASSFQQGNTQYF
j_call: TRBJ2-7; v_call: TRBV27; clone_size: once; d_call: TRBD1; cdr3_nt: TGTGCCAGCAGTGGGACAGGGCGTGTTGGGTCGCAGTACTTC; cdr3_aa: CASSGTGRVGSQYF
j_call: TRBJ1-5; v_call: TRBV9; clone_size: few; d_call: NA; cdr3_nt: TGTGCCAGCAGCGTCTCAGGGGACAGCAATCAGCCCCAGCATTTT; cdr3_aa: CASSVSGDSNQPQHF
j_call: TRBJ1-2; v_call: TRBV5-6; clone_size: many; d_call: NA; cdr3_nt: TGTGCCAGCAGCTTACGCGGGAGCAGGCATGGCTACACCTTC; cdr3_aa: CASSLRGSRHGYTF
j_call: TRBJ2-5; v_call: TRBV6-6; clone_size: NA; d_call: TRBD2; cdr3_nt: TGTGCCAGCAGTCACCGGACTAGCGGGGGCCGAGACCAAGAGACCCAGTACTTC; cdr3_aa: CASSHRTSGGRDQETQYF
j_call: TRBJ2-6; v_call: TRBV18; clone_size: NA; d_call: NA; cdr3_nt: TGTGCCAGCTCACCACCATGGGCGTCTGGGGCCAACGTCCTGACTTTC; cdr3_aa: CASSPPWASGANVLTF
j_call: TRBJ2-3; v_call: TRBV5-8; clone_size: NA; d_call: NA; cdr3_nt: TGTGCCAGCAGCTTGGGAGGTTTTTCAGATACGCAGTATTTT; cdr3_aa: CASSLGGFSDTQYF
j_call: TRBJ2-3; v_call: TRBV27; clone_size: NA; d_call: NA; cdr3_nt: TGTGCCAGCAGCAGGAGACTTCTACAGGGCATCACAGATACGCAGTATTTT; cdr3_aa: CASSRRLLQGITDTQYF
j_call: TRBJ2-1; v_call: TRBV7-2; clone_size: NA; d_call: NA; cdr3_nt: TGTGCCAGCAGCGTGGGGGCTTTAAACAATGAGCAGTTCTTC; cdr3_aa: CASSVGALNNEQFF
j_call: TRBJ2-5; v_call: TRBV5-1; clone_size: NA; d_call: NA; cdr3_nt: TGCGCCAGCAGCTTGGCCATTCGGGAGACCCAGTACTTC; cdr3_aa: CASSLAIRETQYF
j_call: TRBJ2-3; v_call: TRBV10-3; clone_size: NA; d_call: NA; cdr3_nt: TGTGCCATCAGTGTTGAGGGGGCGCAGTATTTT; cdr3_aa: CAISVEGAQYF
j_call: TRBJ2-1; v_call: TRBV27; clone_size: NA; d_call: TRBD1; cdr3_nt: TGTGCCAGCAGTTTTGAGACAGGGGGGAATGAGCAGTTCTTC; cdr3_aa: CASSFETGGNEQFF
j_call: TRBJ2-5; v_call: TRBV6-1; clone_size: NA; d_call: TRBD2; cdr3_nt: TGTGCCAGCAGTGAGGGGGGGATCCAAGAGACCCAGTACTTC; cdr3_aa: CASSEGGIQETQYF
j_call: TRBJ2-7; v_call: TRBV6-5; clone_size: many; d_call: TRBD2; cdr3_nt: TGTGCCAGCAAAGTTCAGGGAGGGACGGGAAACGAGCAGTACTTC; cdr3_aa: CASKVQGGTGNEQYF
j_call: TRBJ2-1; v_call: TRBV5-1; clone_size: NA; d_call: NA; cdr3_nt: TGCGCCAGCAGCTCGAATGCGGGGCACTCCTACAATGAGCAGTTCTTC; cdr3_aa: CASSSNAGHSYNEQFF
j_call: TRBJ1-3; v_call: TRBV3-1/TRBV3-2; clone_size: NA; d_call: TRBD1; cdr3_nt: TGTGCCAGCAGCTCAACAGGGGCTGGAAACACCATATATTTT; cdr3_aa: CASSSTGAGNTIYF
j_call: TRBJ2-7; v_call: TRBV6-1; clone_size: NA; d_call: NA; cdr3_nt: TGTGCCAGCACTGAATGGGGGGGCCACGAGCAGTACTTC; cdr3_aa: CASTEWGGHEQYF
j_call: TRBJ2-7; v_call: TRBV6-5; clone_size: NA; d_call: TRBD2; cdr3_nt: TGTGCCAGCAGTTCCGGGACTAGCAGATACGAGCAGTACTTC; cdr3_aa: CASSSGTSRYEQYF
j_call: TRBJ2-6; v_call: TRBV5-1; clone_size: NA; d_call: TRBD2; cdr3_nt: TGCGCCAGCAGCTCCTCCAAACTAGCGGGGGGTCTCTCTGGGGCCAACGTCCTGACTTTC; cdr3_aa: CASSSSKLAGGLSGANVLTF
j_call: TRBJ1-4; v_call: TRBV5-4; clone_size: NA; d_call: NA; cdr3_nt: TGTGCCAGCAGCTTGGGACAAGCTAATGAAAAACTGTTTTTT; cdr3_aa: CASSLGQANEKLFF
j_call: TRBJ2-7; v_call: TRBV5-1; clone_size: NA; d_call: TRBD1; cdr3_nt: TGCGCCAGCAGCTATGGGACAGGGGGTTCCTACGAGCAGTACTTC; cdr3_aa: CASSYGTGGSYEQYF